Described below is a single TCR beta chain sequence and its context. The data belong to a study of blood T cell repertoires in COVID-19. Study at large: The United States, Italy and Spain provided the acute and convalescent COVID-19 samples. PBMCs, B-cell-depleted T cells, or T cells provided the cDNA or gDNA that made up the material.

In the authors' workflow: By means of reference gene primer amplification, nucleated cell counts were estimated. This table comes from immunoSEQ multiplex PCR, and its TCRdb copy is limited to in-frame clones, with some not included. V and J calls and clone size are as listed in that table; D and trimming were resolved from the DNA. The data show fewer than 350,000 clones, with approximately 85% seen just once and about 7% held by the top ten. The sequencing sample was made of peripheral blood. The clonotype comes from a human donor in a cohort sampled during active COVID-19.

This chain's CDR3 is CASSPGQGFNNEQFF. The DNA of the CDR3 is TGTGCCAGCAGCCCGGGACAGGGTTTTAACAATGAGCAGTTCTTC. The rearrangement joins TRBV14 to TRBJ2-1, with 9 nucleotides matching TRBD1. The ends lost 4 bases at V and 5 bases at J; junction bases unmatched: 6. The CDR3 totals 15 residues. Germline V gene data show CDR1 as SGHDN and CDR2 as FVKESK.